This TCR beta chain was recorded in a study of shared T cell receptors in the human thymus. This table comes from immunoSEQ multiplex PCR, and its TCRdb copy is limited to in-frame clones, with some not included. The sample shows roughly 710,000 clones, 80% to 90% of them seen only once. Germline-derived CDR1 and CDR2 are SGHRS and YFSETQ. V was cut by 0 bases and J by 0 bases, with 11 bases left in between. The CDR3 contains 16 residues. The same data also contributed to another study, on human thymus T cells. Turning to that study: Congenital heart defects were the reason for the corrective surgery that the donors, healthy Finnish infants, were having. Corrective cardiac surgery supplied the resected thymus tissue. Thymic and blood repertoires appeared to show biased V and J gene usage.

The sequenced sample consisted of thymocytes. This clonotype originated in a girl less than two years old with a congenital heart defect. The rearrangement joins TRBV5-1 to TRBJ2-3; possibly TRBD2 for D (5 bases). The CDR3 DNA reads TGCGCCAGCAGCTTGGGAGGGATTGGAAGCACAGATACGCAGTATTTT. Protein: CASSLGGIGSTDTQYF.